The rows below give T cell receptor beta chains drawn from one sample of a study of CD8+ T cells in alopecia areata. Clones were sequenced by immunoSEQ multiplex PCR, and TCRdb holds only the in-frame ones, with some missing. The data show more than 200,000 clones, around two thirds seen once. The sequenced sample was CD4+ T cells sorted from blood, obtained at week 0. These receptor sequences come from a human donor with alopecia areata. The CDR3 runs from the conserved cysteine through the conserved F or W. The D gene is left open where the match is weak. A row's size may be missing; if present it is once, few, many or a size class.

v_call: TRBV29-1; j_call: TRBJ2-5; d_call: NA; clone_size: few; cdr3_aa: CSVGRTKSETQYF; cdr3_nt: TGCAGCGTTGGACGGACTAAATCAGAGACCCAGTACTTC
v_call: TRBV7-3; j_call: TRBJ2-4; d_call: TRBD1; clone_size: NA; cdr3_aa: CASSPTPGGWSKNIQYF; cdr3_nt: TGTGCCAGCAGCCCCACTCCAGGGGGCTGGTCCAAAAACATTCAGTACTTC
v_call: TRBV2; j_call: TRBJ2-5; d_call: TRBD1; clone_size: NA; cdr3_aa: CASSGQGPVGGTQYF; cdr3_nt: TGTGCCAGCTCTGGACAGGGCCCTGTGGGGGGGACCCAGTACTTC
v_call: TRBV29-1; j_call: TRBJ1-4; d_call: TRBD1; clone_size: few; cdr3_aa: CSVAKGGAMNEKLFF; cdr3_nt: TGCAGCGTTGCTAAAGGGGGCGCGATGAATGAAAAACTGTTTTTT
v_call: TRBV27; j_call: TRBJ1-5; d_call: NA; clone_size: once; cdr3_aa: CASRRTYSNQPQHF; cdr3_nt: TGTGCCAGCAGACGCACCTATAGCAATCAGCCCCAGCATTTT
v_call: TRBV7-9; j_call: TRBJ2-4; d_call: NA; clone_size: NA; cdr3_aa: CASSLVAEKNIQYF; cdr3_nt: TGTGCCAGCAGCTTAGTAGCGGAAAAAAACATTCAGTACTTC
v_call: TRBV7-9; j_call: TRBJ2-5; d_call: TRBD1; clone_size: once; cdr3_aa: CASSLHTGVAVQETQYF; cdr3_nt: TGTGCCAGCAGCTTGCATACAGGGGTGGCGGTCCAAGAGACCCAGTACTTC
v_call: TRBV4-2; j_call: TRBJ2-5; d_call: NA; clone_size: NA; cdr3_aa: CASSQEGAGTETQYF; cdr3_nt: TGTGCCAGCAGCCAAGAAGGAGCAGGGACAGAGACCCAGTACTTC
v_call: TRBV30; j_call: TRBJ2-5; d_call: NA; clone_size: NA; cdr3_aa: CAWTGKETQYF; cdr3_nt: TGTGCCTGGACAGGGAAAGAGACCCAGTACTTC
v_call: TRBV30; j_call: TRBJ1-1; d_call: NA; clone_size: NA; cdr3_aa: CAWDRDTRTEAFF; cdr3_nt: TGTGCCTGGGATCGGGATACGCGCACTGAAGCTTTCTTT
v_call: TRBV6-1; j_call: TRBJ2-1; d_call: TRBD1; clone_size: NA; cdr3_aa: CASSGQGSHNEQFF; cdr3_nt: TGTGCCAGCAGCGGACAGGGGAGCCACAATGAGCAGTTCTTC
v_call: TRBV30; j_call: TRBJ2-1; d_call: NA; clone_size: once; cdr3_aa: CAWSPLNATSSYNEQFF; cdr3_nt: TGTGCCTGGAGCCCCCTAAACGCAACGAGCTCCTACAATGAGCAGTTCTTC
v_call: TRBV18; j_call: TRBJ2-3; d_call: TRBD1; clone_size: NA; cdr3_aa: CASSPSGRTGGSTDTQYF; cdr3_nt: TGTGCCAGCTCACCATCCGGGCGGACAGGGGGATCCACAGATACGCAGTATTTT
v_call: TRBV25-1; j_call: TRBJ2-7; d_call: TRBD2; clone_size: once; cdr3_aa: CASTPSGGFYEQYF; cdr3_nt: TGTGCCAGCACCCCTAGCGGGGGGTTCTACGAGCAGTACTTC
v_call: TRBV30; j_call: TRBJ2-5; d_call: TRBD2; clone_size: NA; cdr3_aa: CAWTAGGETQYF; cdr3_nt: TGTGCCTGGACGGCGGGAGGGGAGACCCAGTACTTC
v_call: TRBV15; j_call: TRBJ2-6; d_call: NA; clone_size: NA; cdr3_aa: CATSRGGRSGGANVLTF; cdr3_nt: TGTGCCACCAGCAGGGGGGGACGGTCTGGTGGGGCCAACGTCCTGACTTTC
v_call: TRBV6-6; j_call: TRBJ2-4; d_call: TRBD1; clone_size: NA; cdr3_aa: CASSYGQGNIQYF; cdr3_nt: TGTGCCAGCAGTTACGGACAGGGGAACATTCAGTACTTC
v_call: TRBV30; j_call: TRBJ2-1; d_call: NA; clone_size: NA; cdr3_aa: CACLDSTNEQFF; cdr3_nt: TGTGCCTGCCTGGACAGTACCAATGAGCAGTTCTTC
v_call: TRBV9; j_call: TRBJ1-5; d_call: NA; clone_size: once; cdr3_aa: CASSATTDQPQHF; cdr3_nt: TGTGCCAGCAGCGCCACCACAGATCAGCCCCAGCATTTT
v_call: TRBV15; j_call: TRBJ2-4; d_call: NA; clone_size: NA; cdr3_aa: CATSRGLGLLAGVDIQYF; cdr3_nt: TGTGCCACCAGCAGAGGTCTCGGCCTCCTTGCCGGGGTAGACATTCAGTACTTC
v_call: TRBV2; j_call: TRBJ2-5; d_call: NA; clone_size: once; cdr3_aa: CASSGQSKETQYF; cdr3_nt: TGTGCCAGCAGCGGACAGTCTAAAGAGACCCAGTACTTC
v_call: TRBV29-1; j_call: TRBJ2-3; d_call: NA; clone_size: NA; cdr3_aa: CSVGPGADTQYF; cdr3_nt: TGCAGCGTTGGCCCCGGGGCGGATACGCAGTATTTT
v_call: TRBV7-9; j_call: TRBJ1-2; d_call: NA; clone_size: NA; cdr3_aa: CASSRQVYDYGYTF; cdr3_nt: TGTGCCAGCAGCCGACAGGTGTACGACTATGGCTACACCTTC
v_call: TRBV7-3; j_call: TRBJ2-7; d_call: NA; clone_size: NA; cdr3_aa: CASSTGTGDEQYF; cdr3_nt: TGTGCCAGCAGCACCGGGACGGGGGATGAGCAGTACTTC
v_call: TRBV19; j_call: TRBJ1-2; d_call: NA; clone_size: NA; cdr3_aa: CATMARTGYTF; cdr3_nt: TGTGCCACAATGGCCAGGACTGGCTACACCTTC
v_call: TRBV29-1; j_call: TRBJ2-1; d_call: NA; clone_size: few; cdr3_aa: CSVNRDIRNNEQFF; cdr3_nt: TGCAGCGTGAACCGGGACATTCGCAACAATGAGCAGTTCTTC
v_call: TRBV30; j_call: TRBJ2-2; d_call: TRBD2; clone_size: NA; cdr3_aa: CAWRSGGNTGELFF; cdr3_nt: TGTGCCTGGAGAAGCGGGGGTAACACCGGGGAGCTGTTTTTT
v_call: TRBV30; j_call: TRBJ2-6; d_call: NA; clone_size: NA; cdr3_aa: CAWTGHAGANVLTF; cdr3_nt: TGTGCCTGGACCGGACATGCTGGGGCCAACGTCCTGACTTTC
v_call: TRBV7-8; j_call: TRBJ1-1; d_call: NA; clone_size: NA; cdr3_aa: CASSFQTENTEAFF; cdr3_nt: TGTGCCAGCAGCTTCCAAACAGAGAACACTGAAGCTTTCTTT
v_call: TRBV29-1; j_call: TRBJ1-5; d_call: NA; clone_size: NA; cdr3_aa: CSVAGGVGQPQHF; cdr3_nt: TGCAGCGTTGCCGGGGGAGTAGGTCAGCCCCAGCATTTT
v_call: TRBV29-1; j_call: TRBJ2-5; d_call: NA; clone_size: few; cdr3_aa: CSVMRGETQYF; cdr3_nt: TGCAGCGTTATGAGGGGGGAGACCCAGTACTTC
v_call: TRBV10-3; j_call: TRBJ2-7; d_call: NA; clone_size: NA; cdr3_aa: CAISESLQTYEQYF; cdr3_nt: TGTGCCATCAGTGAGTCGTTACAGACCTACGAGCAGTACTTC
v_call: TRBV7-9; j_call: TRBJ1-2; d_call: NA; clone_size: NA; cdr3_aa: CASSIDGLGRSYGYTF; cdr3_nt: TGTGCCAGCAGCATAGATGGTTTAGGACGGAGCTATGGCTACACCTTC
v_call: TRBV6-5; j_call: TRBJ1-6; d_call: NA; clone_size: NA; cdr3_aa: CASSYSKGSGSPLHF; cdr3_nt: TGTGCCAGCAGTTACTCGAAGGGGTCCGGTTCACCCCTCCACTTT
v_call: TRBV18; j_call: TRBJ1-2; d_call: TRBD1; clone_size: NA; cdr3_aa: CASSPDRVYYGYTF; cdr3_nt: TGTGCCAGCTCACCGGACAGGGTTTACTATGGCTACACCTTC
v_call: TRBV29-1; j_call: TRBJ2-1; d_call: TRBD2; clone_size: few; cdr3_aa: CSVPSGGWNEQFF; cdr3_nt: TGCAGCGTTCCTAGCGGGGGCTGGAATGAGCAGTTCTTC
v_call: TRBV25-1; j_call: TRBJ1-2; d_call: NA; clone_size: NA; cdr3_aa: CASSPSGRWFYGYTF; cdr3_nt: TGTGCCAGCAGCCCCAGCGGCAGATGGTTCTATGGCTACACCTTC
v_call: TRBV30; j_call: TRBJ1-1; d_call: TRBD1; clone_size: once; cdr3_aa: CAWSPQGAGTEAFF; cdr3_nt: TGTGCCTGGAGCCCACAGGGGGCGGGTACTGAAGCTTTCTTT
v_call: TRBV5-1; j_call: TRBJ2-3; d_call: NA; clone_size: once; cdr3_aa: CASSLVGQGADTQYF; cdr3_nt: TGCGCCAGCAGCTTGGTGGGGCAGGGCGCGGATACGCAGTATTTT
v_call: TRBV30; j_call: TRBJ1-6; d_call: TRBD1; clone_size: NA; cdr3_aa: CAWSPIMTGGLRSPLHF; cdr3_nt: TGTGCCTGGTCACCCATCATGACAGGGGGCCTCAGGTCACCCCTCCACTTT
v_call: TRBV4-2; j_call: TRBJ1-5; d_call: NA; clone_size: NA; cdr3_aa: CASSQDPVSDQPQHF; cdr3_nt: TGTGCCAGCAGCCAAGATCCAGTAAGTGATCAGCCCCAGCATTTT
v_call: TRBV30; j_call: TRBJ2-7; d_call: NA; clone_size: NA; cdr3_aa: CAWSVLVSGEQYF; cdr3_nt: TGTGCCTGGAGTGTACTCGTAAGCGGCGAGCAGTACTTC
v_call: TRBV7-2; j_call: TRBJ2-3; d_call: NA; clone_size: NA; cdr3_aa: CASSPYTDTQYF; cdr3_nt: TGTGCCAGCAGTCCGTACACAGATACGCAGTATTTT
v_call: TRBV4-1; j_call: TRBJ1-5; d_call: NA; clone_size: NA; cdr3_aa: CASSQEVKSGVDNQPQHF; cdr3_nt: TGCGCCAGCAGCCAAGAAGTAAAGTCGGGGGTTGACAATCAGCCCCAGCATTTT
v_call: TRBV5-1; j_call: TRBJ2-5; d_call: TRBD1; clone_size: NA; cdr3_aa: CASSLGGTGEETQYF; cdr3_nt: TGCGCCAGCAGCTTGGGAGGGACAGGGGAAGAGACCCAGTACTTC
v_call: TRBV29-1; j_call: TRBJ1-2; d_call: NA; clone_size: few; cdr3_aa: CSYDYGYTF; cdr3_nt: TGCAGCTATGACTATGGCTACACCTTC
v_call: TRBV15; j_call: TRBJ1-6; d_call: NA; clone_size: NA; cdr3_aa: CATSRDITGNSPLHF; cdr3_nt: TGTGCCACCAGCAGAGATATTACGGGAAATTCACCCCTCCACTTT
v_call: TRBV30; j_call: TRBJ1-2; d_call: NA; clone_size: NA; cdr3_aa: CAWSPGPAYRYTF; cdr3_nt: TGTGCCTGGAGCCCAGGGCCTGCCTATCGCTACACCTTC
v_call: TRBV7-9; j_call: TRBJ1-5; d_call: NA; clone_size: NA; cdr3_aa: CASSLAGTEPQHF; cdr3_nt: TGTGCCAGCAGCTTAGCGGGGACTGAGCCCCAGCATTTT
v_call: TRBV5-6; j_call: TRBJ1-6; d_call: TRBD1; clone_size: NA; cdr3_aa: CASSLVVGTANSPLHF; cdr3_nt: TGTGCCAGCAGCCTCGTAGTCGGGACAGCTAATTCACCCCTCCACTTT
v_call: TRBV15; j_call: TRBJ2-5; d_call: NA; clone_size: NA; cdr3_aa: CATSRGQQETQYF; cdr3_nt: TGTGCCACCAGCAGAGGACAGCAAGAGACCCAGTACTTC
v_call: TRBV4-1; j_call: TRBJ1-6; d_call: TRBD1; clone_size: NA; cdr3_aa: CASSLGQGILGSPLHF; cdr3_nt: TGCGCCAGCAGCCTTGGACAGGGAATCTTAGGGTCACCCCTCCACTTT
v_call: TRBV7-2; j_call: TRBJ1-1; d_call: NA; clone_size: NA; cdr3_aa: CASSLRRATEAFF; cdr3_nt: TGTGCCAGCAGCTTACGTCGGGCCACTGAAGCTTTCTTT
v_call: TRBV4-1; j_call: TRBJ2-7; d_call: NA; clone_size: NA; cdr3_aa: CASSQDRGIADSYEQYF; cdr3_nt: TGCGCCAGCAGCCAAGATCGAGGCATAGCGGACTCCTACGAGCAGTACTTC
v_call: TRBV29-1; j_call: TRBJ2-5; d_call: TRBD1; clone_size: NA; cdr3_aa: CSVCPGQDQETQYF; cdr3_nt: TGCAGCGTTTGCCCCGGACAGGACCAAGAGACCCAGTACTTC
v_call: TRBV13; j_call: TRBJ2-1; d_call: TRBD2; clone_size: NA; cdr3_aa: CASSLGLAATNEQFF; cdr3_nt: TGTGCCAGCAGCTTGGGGCTAGCGGCCACTAATGAGCAGTTCTTC
v_call: TRBV6-5; j_call: TRBJ1-1; d_call: NA; clone_size: NA; cdr3_aa: CASKAGEVTEAFF; cdr3_nt: TGTGCCAGCAAGGCAGGGGAAGTTACTGAAGCTTTCTTT
v_call: TRBV13; j_call: TRBJ2-1; d_call: NA; clone_size: NA; cdr3_aa: CASSLSGGGNEQFF; cdr3_nt: TGTGCCAGCAGCTTAAGCGGAGGGGGGAATGAGCAGTTCTTC
v_call: TRBV5-1; j_call: TRBJ2-5; d_call: TRBD1; clone_size: NA; cdr3_aa: CASSGNRGRETQYF; cdr3_nt: TGCGCCAGCAGCGGAAACAGGGGGAGAGAGACCCAGTACTTC